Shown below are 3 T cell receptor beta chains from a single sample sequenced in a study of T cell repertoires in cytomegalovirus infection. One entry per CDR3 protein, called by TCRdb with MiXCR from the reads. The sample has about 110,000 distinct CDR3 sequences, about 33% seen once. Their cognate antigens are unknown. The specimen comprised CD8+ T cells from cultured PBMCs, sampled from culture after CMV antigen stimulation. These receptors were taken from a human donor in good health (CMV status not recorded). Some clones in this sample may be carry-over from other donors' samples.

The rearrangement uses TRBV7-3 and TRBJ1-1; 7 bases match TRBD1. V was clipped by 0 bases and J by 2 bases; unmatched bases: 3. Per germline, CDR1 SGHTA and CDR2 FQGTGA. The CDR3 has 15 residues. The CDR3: CASSLTGTDNTEAFF. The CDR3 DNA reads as TGTGCCAGCAGCTTAACCGGGACAGACAACACTGAAGCTTTCTTT.

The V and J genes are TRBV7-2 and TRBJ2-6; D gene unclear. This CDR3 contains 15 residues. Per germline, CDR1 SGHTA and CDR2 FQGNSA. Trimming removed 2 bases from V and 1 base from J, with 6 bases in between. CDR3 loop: CASSLILSGANVLTF. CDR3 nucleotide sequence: TGTGCCAGCAGCTTAATATTATCTGGGGCCAACGTCCTGACTTTC.

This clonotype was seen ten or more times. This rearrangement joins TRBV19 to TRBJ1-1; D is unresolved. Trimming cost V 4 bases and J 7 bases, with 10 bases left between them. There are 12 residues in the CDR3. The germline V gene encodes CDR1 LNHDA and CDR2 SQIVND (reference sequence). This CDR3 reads CASSTDGYEAFF. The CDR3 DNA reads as TGTGCCAGTAGTACCGACGGGTATGAAGCTTTCTTT.